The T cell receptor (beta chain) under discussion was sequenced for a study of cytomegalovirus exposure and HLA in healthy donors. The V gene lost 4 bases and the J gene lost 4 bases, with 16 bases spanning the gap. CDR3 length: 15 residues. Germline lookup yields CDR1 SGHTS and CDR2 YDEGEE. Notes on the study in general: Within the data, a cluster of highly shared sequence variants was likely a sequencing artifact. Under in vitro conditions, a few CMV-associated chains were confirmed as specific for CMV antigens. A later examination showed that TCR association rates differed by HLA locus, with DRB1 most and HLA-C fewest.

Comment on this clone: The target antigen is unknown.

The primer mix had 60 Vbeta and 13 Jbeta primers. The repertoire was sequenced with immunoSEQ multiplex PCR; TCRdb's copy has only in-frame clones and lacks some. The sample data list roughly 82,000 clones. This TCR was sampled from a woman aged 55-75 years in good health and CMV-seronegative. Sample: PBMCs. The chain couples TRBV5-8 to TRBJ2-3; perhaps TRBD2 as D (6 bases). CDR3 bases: TGTGCCAGCAGCCCACTAGCCCCCCCGGCAGATACGCAGTATTTT. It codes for CASSPLAPPADTQYF.